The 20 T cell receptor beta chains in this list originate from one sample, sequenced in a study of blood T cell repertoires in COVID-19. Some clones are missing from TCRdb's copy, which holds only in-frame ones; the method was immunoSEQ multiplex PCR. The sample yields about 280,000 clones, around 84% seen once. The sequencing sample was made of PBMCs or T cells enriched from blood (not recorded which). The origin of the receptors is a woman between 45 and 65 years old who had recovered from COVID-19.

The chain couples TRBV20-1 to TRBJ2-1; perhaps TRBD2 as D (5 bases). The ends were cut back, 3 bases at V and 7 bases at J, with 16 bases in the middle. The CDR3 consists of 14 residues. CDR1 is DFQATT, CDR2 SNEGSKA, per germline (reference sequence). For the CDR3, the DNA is TGCAGTGCTAGTATCGCGGTAGGCGGGAATGAGCAGTTCTTC. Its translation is CSASIAVGGNEQFF.

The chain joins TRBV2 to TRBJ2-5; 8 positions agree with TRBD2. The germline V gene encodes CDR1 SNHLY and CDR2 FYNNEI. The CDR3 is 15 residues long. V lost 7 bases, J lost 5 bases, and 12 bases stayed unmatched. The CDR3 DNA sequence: TGTGCCAGCACAAAGGCGGGAGGATATTCGGAGACCCAGTACTTC. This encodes CASTKAGGYSETQYF.

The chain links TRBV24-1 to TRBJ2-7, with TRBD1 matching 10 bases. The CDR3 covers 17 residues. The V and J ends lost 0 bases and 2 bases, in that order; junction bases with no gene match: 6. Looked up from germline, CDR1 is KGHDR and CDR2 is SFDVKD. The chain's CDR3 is CATSDLNRDRGTYEQYF. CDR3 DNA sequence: TGTGCCACCAGTGATTTGAACCGGGACAGGGGAACCTACGAGCAGTACTTC.

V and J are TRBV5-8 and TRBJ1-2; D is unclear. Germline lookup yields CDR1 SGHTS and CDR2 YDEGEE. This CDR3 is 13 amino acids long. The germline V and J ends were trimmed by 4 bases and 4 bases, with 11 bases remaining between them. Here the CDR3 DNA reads TGTGCCAGCAGCAGACGGCAGCGCTATGGCTACACCTTC. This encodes CASSRRQRYGYTF.

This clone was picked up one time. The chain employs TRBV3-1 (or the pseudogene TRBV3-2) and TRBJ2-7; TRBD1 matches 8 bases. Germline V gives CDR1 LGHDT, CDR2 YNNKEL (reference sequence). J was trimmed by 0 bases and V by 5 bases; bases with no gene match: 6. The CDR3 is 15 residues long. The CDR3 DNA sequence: TGTGCCAGCAGCGGGTCCGGGACAGGCTCCTACGAGCAGTACTTC. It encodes CASSGSGTGSYEQYF.

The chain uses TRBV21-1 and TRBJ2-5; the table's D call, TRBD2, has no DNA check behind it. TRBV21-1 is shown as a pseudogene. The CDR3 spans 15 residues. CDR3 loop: CASSKLFGLDETQYF. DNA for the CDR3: TGTGCCAGCAGCAAACTTTTCGGACTTGACGAGACCCAGTACTTC.

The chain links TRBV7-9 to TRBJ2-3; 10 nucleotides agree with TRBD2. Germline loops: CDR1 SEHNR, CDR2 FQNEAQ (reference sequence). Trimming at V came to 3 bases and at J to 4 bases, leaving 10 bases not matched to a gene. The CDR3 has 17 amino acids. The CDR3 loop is CASSFYLGLAGADTQYF. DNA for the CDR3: TGTGCCAGCAGCTTTTATTTAGGCCTAGCGGGAGCAGATACGCAGTATTTT.

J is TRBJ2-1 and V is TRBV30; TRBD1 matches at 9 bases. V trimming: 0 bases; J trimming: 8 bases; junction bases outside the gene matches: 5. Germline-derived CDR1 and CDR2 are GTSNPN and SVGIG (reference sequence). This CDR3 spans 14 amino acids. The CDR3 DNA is TGTGCCTGGAGTGTAGGGACAGGGAGAGATGAGCAGTTCTTC. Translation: CAWSVGTGRDEQFF.

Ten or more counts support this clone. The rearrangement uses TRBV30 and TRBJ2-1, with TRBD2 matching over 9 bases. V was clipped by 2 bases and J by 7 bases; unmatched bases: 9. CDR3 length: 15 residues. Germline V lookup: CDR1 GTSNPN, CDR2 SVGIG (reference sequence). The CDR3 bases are TGTGCCTGGAGTAGGCTTCTAGCGGGATCAAATGAGCAGTTCTTC. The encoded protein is CAWSRLLAGSNEQFF.

This chain's CDR3 is CASSLDTLAGSGETQYF. In DNA, the CDR3 is TGTGCCAGCAGCTTGGATACGCTAGCGGGATCGGGGGAGACCCAGTACTTC. This rearrangement joins TRBV5-4 to TRBJ2-5; 9 positions match TRBD2. J lost 5 bases, V lost 0 bases, and 11 bases had no gene match. Germline values: CDR1 SGHNT, CDR2 YYREEE (reference sequence). This CDR3 region has 17 residues.

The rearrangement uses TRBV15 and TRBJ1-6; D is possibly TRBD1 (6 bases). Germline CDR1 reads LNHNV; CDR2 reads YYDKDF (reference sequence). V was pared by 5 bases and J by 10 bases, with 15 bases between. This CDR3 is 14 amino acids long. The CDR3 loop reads CATSEGGRRSPLHF. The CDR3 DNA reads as TGTGCCACCAGCGAAGGGGGACGACGGTCACCCCTCCACTTT. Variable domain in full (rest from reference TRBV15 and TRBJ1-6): DAMVIQNPRYQVTQFGKPVTLSCSQTLNHNVMYWYQQKSSQAPKLLFHYYDKDFNNEADTPDNFQSRRPNTSFCFLDIRSPGLGDTAMYLCATSEGGRRSPLHFGNGTRLTVT.

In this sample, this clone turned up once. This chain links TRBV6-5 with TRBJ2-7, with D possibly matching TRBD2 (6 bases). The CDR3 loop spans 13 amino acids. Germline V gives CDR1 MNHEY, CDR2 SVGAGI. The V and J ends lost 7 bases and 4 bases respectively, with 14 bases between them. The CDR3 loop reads CASTNSRGYEQYF. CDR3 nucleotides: TGTGCCAGCACTAACTCCCGGGGGTACGAGCAGTACTTC.

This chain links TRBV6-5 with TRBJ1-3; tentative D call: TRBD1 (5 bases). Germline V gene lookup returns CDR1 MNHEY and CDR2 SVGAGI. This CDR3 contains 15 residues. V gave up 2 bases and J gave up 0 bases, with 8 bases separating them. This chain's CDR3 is CASSYDRNSGNTIYF. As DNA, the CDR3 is TGTGCCAGCAGTTACGACAGAAACTCTGGAAACACCATATATTTT.

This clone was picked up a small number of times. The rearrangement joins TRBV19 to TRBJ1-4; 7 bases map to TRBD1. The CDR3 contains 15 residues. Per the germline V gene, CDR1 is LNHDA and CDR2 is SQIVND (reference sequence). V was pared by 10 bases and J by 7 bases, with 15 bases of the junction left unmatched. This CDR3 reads CATSPLRQGGEKLFF. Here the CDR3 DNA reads TGTGCCACCTCGCCCCTTCGACAGGGAGGTGAAAAACTGTTTTTT.

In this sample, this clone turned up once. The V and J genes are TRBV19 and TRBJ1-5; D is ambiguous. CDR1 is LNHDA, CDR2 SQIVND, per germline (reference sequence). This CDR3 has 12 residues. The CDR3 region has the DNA TGTGCGGGAGGAATTAGCAATCAGCCCCAGCATTTT. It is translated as CAGGISNQPQHF.

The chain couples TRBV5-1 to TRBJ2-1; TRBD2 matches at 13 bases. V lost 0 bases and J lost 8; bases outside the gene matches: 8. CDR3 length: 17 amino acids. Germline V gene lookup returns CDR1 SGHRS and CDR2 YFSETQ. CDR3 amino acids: CASSLAPGLAGTDEQFF. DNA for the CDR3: TGCGCCAGCAGCTTGGCCCCGGGACTAGCGGGGACGGATGAGCAGTTCTTC.

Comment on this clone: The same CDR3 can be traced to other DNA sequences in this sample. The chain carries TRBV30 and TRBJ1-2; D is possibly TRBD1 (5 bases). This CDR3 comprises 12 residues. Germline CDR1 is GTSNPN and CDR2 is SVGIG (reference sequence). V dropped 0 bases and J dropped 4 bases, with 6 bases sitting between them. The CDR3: CAWSVGGYGYTF. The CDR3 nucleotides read TGTGCCTGGAGTGTGGGGGGCTATGGCTACACCTTC.

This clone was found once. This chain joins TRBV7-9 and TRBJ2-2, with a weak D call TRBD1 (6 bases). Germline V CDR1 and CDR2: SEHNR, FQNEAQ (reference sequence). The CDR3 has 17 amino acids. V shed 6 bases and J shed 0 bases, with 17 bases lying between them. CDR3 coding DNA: TGTGCCAGCAGATACAGGGTAGAGGGGTCGAACACCGGGGAGCTGTTTTTT. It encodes CASRYRVEGSNTGELFF.

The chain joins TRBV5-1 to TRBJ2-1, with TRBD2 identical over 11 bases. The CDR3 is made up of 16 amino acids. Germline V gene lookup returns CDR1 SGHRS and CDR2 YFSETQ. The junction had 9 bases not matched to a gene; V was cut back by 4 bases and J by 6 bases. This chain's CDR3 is CASSPAGTSGLNEQFF. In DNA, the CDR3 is TGCGCCAGCAGCCCGGCAGGGACTAGCGGCCTCAATGAGCAGTTCTTC. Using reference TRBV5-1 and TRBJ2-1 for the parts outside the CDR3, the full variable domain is KAGVTQTPRYLIKTRGQQVTLSCSPISGHRSVSWYQQTPGQGLQFLFEYFSETQRNKGNFPGRFSGRQFSNSRSEMNVSTLELGDSALYLCASSPAGTSGLNEQFFGPGTRLTVL.

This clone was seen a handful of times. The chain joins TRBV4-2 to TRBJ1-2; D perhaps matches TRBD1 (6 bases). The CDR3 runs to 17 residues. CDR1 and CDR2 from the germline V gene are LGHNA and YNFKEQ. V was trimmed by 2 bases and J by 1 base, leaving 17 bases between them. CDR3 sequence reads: CASSQFGGLLGNYGYTF. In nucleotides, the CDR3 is TGTGCCAGCAGCCAATTCGGGGGGCTCCTAGGTAACTATGGCTACACCTTC.